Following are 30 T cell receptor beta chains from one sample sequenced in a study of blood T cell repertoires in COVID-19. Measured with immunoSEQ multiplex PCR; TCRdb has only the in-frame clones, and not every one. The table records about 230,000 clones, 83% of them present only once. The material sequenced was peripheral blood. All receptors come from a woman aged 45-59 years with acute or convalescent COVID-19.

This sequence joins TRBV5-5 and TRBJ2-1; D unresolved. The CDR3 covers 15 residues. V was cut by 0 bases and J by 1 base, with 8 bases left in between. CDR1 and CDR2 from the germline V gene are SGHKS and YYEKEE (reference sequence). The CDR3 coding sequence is TGTGCCAGCAGCTTGGGAGTGAATTCCTACAATGAGCAGTTCTTC. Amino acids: CASSLGVNSYNEQFF. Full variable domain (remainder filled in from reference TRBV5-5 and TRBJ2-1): DAGVTQSPTHLIKTRGQQVTLRCSPISGHKSVSWYQQVLGQGPQFIFQYYEKEERGRGNFPDRFSARQFPNYSSELNVNALLLGDSALYLCASSLGVNSYNEQFFGPGTRLTVL.

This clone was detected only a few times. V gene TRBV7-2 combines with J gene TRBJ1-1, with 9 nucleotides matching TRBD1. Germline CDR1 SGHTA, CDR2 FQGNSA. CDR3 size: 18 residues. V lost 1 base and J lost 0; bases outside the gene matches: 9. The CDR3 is CASSLVGQGLSMNTEAFF. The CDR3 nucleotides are TGTGCCAGCAGCTTAGTTGGACAGGGGTTATCTATGAACACTGAAGCTTTCTTT.

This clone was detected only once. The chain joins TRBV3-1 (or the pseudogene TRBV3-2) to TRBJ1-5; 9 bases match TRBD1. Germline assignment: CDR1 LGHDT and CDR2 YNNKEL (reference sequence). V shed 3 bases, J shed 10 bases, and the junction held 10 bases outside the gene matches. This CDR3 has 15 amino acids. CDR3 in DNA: TGTGCCAGCAGCCAGGGTACAAACACAGGGGGCCCCCAGCATTTT. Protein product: CASSQGTNTGGPQHF.

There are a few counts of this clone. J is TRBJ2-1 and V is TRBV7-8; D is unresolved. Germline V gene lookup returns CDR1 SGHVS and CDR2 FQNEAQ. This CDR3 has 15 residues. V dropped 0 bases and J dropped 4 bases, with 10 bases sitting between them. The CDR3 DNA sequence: TGTGCCAGCAGCTTAGCGTCTACCCATTACAATGAGCAGTTCTTC. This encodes CASSLASTHYNEQFF.

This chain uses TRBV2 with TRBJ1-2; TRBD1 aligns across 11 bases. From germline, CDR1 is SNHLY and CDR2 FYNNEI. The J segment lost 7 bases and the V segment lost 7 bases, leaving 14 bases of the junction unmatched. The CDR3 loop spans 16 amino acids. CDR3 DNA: TGTGCCAGCAACCTACTGGTCCGGACAGGGGGCTTTGGCTACACCTTC. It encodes CASNLLVRTGGFGYTF. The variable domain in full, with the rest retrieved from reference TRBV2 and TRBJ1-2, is EPEVTQTPSHQVTQMGQEVILRCVPISNHLYFYWYRQILGQKVEFLVSFYNNEISEKSEIFDDQFSVERPDGSNFTLKIRSTKLEDSAMYFCASNLLVRTGGFGYTFGSGTRLTVV.

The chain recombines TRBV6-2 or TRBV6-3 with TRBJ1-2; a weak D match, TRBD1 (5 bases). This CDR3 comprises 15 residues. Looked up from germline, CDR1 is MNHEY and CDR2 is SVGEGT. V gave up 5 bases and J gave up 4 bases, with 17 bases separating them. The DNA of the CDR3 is TGTGCCAGCAGTCCCCCCCGAGACAGACTCTATGGCTACACCTTC. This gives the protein CASSPPRDRLYGYTF.

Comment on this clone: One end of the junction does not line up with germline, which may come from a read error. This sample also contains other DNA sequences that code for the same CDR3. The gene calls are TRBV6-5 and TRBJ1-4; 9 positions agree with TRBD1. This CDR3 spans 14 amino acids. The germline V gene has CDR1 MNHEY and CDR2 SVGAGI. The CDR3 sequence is CASRTGATNEKLFF. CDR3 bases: TGTGCTAGCAGGACAGGGGCGACTAATGAAAAACTGTTTTTT.

CDR3 sequence reads: CASGWANTEAFF. Here the CDR3 DNA reads TGTGCCAGCGGGTGGGCGAACACTGAAGCTTTCTTT. The chain recombines TRBV9 with TRBJ1-1; no firm D call. V was trimmed by 7 bases and J by 1 base, leaving 8 bases between them. Germline CDR1 is SGDLS and CDR2 is YYNGEE. The CDR3 runs 12 residues.

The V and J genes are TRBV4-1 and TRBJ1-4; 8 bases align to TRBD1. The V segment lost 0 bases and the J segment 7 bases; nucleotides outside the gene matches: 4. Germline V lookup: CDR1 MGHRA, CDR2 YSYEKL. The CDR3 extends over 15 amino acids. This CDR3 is CASSQDVRGPEKLFF. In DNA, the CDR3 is TGCGCCAGCAGCCAAGACGTCAGGGGGCCTGAAAAACTGTTTTTT.

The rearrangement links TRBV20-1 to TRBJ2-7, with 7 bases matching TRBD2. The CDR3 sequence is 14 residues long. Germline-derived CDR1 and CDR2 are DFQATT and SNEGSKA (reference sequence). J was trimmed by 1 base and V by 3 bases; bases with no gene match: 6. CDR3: CSASPPSGSYEQYF. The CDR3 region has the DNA TGCAGTGCTAGTCCCCCTAGCGGATCCTACGAGCAGTACTTC.

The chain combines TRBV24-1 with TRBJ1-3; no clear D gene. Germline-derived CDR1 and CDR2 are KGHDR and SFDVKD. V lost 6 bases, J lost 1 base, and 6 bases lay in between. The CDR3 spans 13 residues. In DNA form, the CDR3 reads TGTGCCACCAGTTCGGGGTCTGGAAACACCATATATTTT. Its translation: CATSSGSGNTIYF.

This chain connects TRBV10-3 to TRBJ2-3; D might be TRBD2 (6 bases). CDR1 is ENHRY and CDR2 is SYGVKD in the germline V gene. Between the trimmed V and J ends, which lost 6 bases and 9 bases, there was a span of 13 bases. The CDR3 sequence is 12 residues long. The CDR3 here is CAISRTMETQYF. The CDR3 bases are TGTGCCATCAGCCGGACTATGGAGACGCAGTATTTT.

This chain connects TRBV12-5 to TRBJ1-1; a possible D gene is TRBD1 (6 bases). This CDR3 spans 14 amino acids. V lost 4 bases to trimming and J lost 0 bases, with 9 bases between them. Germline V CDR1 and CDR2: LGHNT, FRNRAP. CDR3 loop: CASGSRGLNTEAFF. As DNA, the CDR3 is TGTGCTAGTGGTTCCAGGGGATTGAACACTGAAGCTTTCTTT.

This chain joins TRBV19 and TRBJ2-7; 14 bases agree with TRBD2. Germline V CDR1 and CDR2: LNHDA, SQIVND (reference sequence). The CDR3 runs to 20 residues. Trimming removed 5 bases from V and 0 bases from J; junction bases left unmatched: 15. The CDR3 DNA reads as TGTGCCAGTAGTTTTGGGGGCCGGACTAGCGGGAGGTTATCCTCCTACGAGCAGTACTTC. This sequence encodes CASSFGGRTSGRLSSYEQYF.

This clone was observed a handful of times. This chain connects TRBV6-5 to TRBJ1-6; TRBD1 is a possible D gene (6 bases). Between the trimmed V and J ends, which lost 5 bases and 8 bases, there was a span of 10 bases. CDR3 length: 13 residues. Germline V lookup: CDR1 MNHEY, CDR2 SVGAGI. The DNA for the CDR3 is TGTGCCAGCAGTAACAGGGCGGATTCACCCCTCCACTTT. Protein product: CASSNRADSPLHF.

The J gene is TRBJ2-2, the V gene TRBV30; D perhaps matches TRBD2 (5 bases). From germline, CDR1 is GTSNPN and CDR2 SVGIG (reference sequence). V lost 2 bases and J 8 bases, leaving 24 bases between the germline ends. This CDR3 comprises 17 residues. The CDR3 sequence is CAWSPRTVQALGGELFF. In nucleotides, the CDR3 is TGTGCCTGGAGTCCCCGGACTGTTCAGGCACTGGGGGGGGAGCTGTTTTTT.

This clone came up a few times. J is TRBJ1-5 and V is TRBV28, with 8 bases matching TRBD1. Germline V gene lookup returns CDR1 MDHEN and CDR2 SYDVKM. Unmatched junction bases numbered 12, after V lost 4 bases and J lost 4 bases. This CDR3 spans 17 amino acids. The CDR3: CASSSTGGVEWNQPQHF. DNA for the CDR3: TGTGCCAGCAGTTCAACAGGGGGGGTAGAATGGAATCAGCCCCAGCATTTT.

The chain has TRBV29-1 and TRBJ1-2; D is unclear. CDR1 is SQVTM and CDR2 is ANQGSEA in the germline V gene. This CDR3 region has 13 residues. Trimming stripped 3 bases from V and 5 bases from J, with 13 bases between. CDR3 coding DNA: TGCAGCGTTGATATTGCAGAACGTTATGGCTACACCTTC. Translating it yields CSVDIAERYGYTF.

The CDR3 is CACSKGARETQYF. DNA of the CDR3: TGTGCCTGCTCAAAGGGGGCCCGAGAGACCCAGTACTTC. This rearrangement joins TRBV30 to TRBJ2-5, with TRBD1 identical over 7 bases. The germline gives CDR1 GTSNPN, CDR2 SVGIG (reference sequence). J was trimmed by 4 bases and V by 6 bases; bases with no gene match: 8. The CDR3 consists of 13 residues.

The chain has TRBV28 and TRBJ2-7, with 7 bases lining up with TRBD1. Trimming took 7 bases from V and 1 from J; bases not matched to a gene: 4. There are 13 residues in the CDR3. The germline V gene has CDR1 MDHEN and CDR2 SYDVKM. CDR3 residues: CASKGQSSYEQYF. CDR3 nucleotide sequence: TGTGCCAGCAAGGGACAGAGTTCCTACGAGCAGTACTTC. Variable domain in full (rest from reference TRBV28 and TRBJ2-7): DVKVTQSSRYLVKRTGEKVFLECVQDMDHENMFWYRQDPGLGLRLIYFSYDVKMKEKGDIPEGYSVSREKKERFSLILESASTNQTSMYLCASKGQSSYEQYFGPGTRLTVT.

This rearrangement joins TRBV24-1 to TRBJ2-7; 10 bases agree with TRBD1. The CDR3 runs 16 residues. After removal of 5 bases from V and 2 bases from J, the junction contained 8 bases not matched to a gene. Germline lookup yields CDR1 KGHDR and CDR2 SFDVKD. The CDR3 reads CATSARGQGGTYEQYF. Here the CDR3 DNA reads TGTGCCACCAGTGCTCGAGGACAGGGGGGGACCTACGAGCAGTACTTC.

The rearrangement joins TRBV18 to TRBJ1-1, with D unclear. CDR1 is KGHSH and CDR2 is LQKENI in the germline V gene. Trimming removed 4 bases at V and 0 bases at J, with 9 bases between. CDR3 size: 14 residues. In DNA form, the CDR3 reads TGTGCCAGCTCACTAGGGAGCATGAACACTGAAGCTTTCTTT. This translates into CASSLGSMNTEAFF.

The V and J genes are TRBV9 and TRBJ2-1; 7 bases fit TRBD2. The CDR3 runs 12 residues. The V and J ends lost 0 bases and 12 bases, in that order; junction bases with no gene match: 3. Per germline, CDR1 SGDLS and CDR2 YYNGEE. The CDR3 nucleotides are TGTGCCAGCAGCGTAGTTGGCGGGGGGCAGTTCTTC. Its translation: CASSVVGGGQFF.

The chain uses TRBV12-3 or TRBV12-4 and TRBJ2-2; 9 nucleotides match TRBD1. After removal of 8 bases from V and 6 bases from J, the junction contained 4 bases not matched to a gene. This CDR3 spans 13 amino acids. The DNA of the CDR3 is TGTGCCAGCGGGCGACAGGGGGCCGGGGAGCTGTTTTTT. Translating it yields CASGRQGAGELFF.

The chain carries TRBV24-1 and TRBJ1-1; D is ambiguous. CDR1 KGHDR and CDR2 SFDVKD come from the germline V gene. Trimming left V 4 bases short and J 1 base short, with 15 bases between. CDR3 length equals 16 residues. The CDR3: CATSDPPPTRNTEAFF. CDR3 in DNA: TGTGCCACCAGTGACCCACCCCCGACACGGAACACTGAAGCTTTCTTT.

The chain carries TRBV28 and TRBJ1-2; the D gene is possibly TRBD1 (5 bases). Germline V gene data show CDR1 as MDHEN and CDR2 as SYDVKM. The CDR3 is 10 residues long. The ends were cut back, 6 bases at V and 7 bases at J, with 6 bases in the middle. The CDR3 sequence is CASRGPGYTF. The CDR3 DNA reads TGTGCCAGCAGGGGGCCTGGCTACACCTTC.

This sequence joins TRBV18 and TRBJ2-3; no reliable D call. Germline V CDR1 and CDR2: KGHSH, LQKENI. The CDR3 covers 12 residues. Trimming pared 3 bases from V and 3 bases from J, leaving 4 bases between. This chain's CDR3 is CASSPRTDTQYF. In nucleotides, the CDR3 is TGTGCCAGCTCACCCCGGACAGATACGCAGTATTTT.

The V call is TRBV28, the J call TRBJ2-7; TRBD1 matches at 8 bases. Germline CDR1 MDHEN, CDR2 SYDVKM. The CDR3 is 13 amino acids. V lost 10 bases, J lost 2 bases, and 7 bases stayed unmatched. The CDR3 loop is CATLTGATYEQYF. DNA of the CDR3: TGTGCCACCCTGACAGGGGCGACCTACGAGCAGTACTTC.

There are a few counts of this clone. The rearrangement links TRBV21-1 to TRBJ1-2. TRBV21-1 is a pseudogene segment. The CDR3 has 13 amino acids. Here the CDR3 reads CASSATGTDGYTF. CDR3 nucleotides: TGTGCCAGCAGCGCTACCGGGACTGATGGCTACACCTTC.

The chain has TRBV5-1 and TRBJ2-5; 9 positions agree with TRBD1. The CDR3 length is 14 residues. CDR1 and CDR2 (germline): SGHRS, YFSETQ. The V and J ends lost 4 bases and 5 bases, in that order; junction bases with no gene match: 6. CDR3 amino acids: CASSGTGGGETQYF. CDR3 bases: TGCGCCAGCAGCGGAACAGGGGGCGGGGAGACCCAGTACTTC.